One sample yielded the 11 T cell receptor beta chains listed below, sequenced in a study of blood T cells in healthy people across ages. For the second PCR, which ran for roughly 6 to 12 cycles, a sample-barcoded 5' primer and a J-beta primer mix were used. TCRdb re-derived calls from the 5' RACE reads in MiXCR, one entry per CDR3 protein. This table has more than 1.4 million distinct CDR3 sequences, approximately 38% appearing once. Sequencing input: blood. These receptors were obtained from a young woman in good health.

The chain has TRBV2 and TRBJ2-6; 9 nucleotides align to TRBD1. Germline V gene data show CDR1 as SNHLY and CDR2 as FYNNEI. Unmatched junction bases numbered 7, after V lost 7 bases and J lost 0 bases. The CDR3 sequence is 17 residues long. The CDR3 region has the DNA TGTGCCAGCACTAAGGGACAGGGCTCCTCTGGGGCCAACGTCCTGACTTTC. This encodes CASTKGQGSSGANVLTF.

This chain uses TRBV12-3 or TRBV12-4 with TRBJ2-2, with D hard to call. The CDR3 consists of 15 residues. V was shortened by 5 bases and J by 0 bases, with 10 bases between the two germline ends. The CDR3 DNA reads TGTGCCAGCAGTACAACCGGACCGAACACCGGGGAGCTGTTTTTT. This codes for CASSTTGPNTGELFF.

The chain carries TRBV5-1 and TRBJ2-1, with D possibly matching TRBD2 (5 bases). The J call may be faulty, since TRBJ2-7 better matches the DNA end. Germline V CDR1 and CDR2: SGHRS, YFSETQ. The CDR3 totals 14 residues. The CDR3: CASTPGVDYNEQYF. Written as DNA, the CDR3 is TGCGCCAGCACCCCTGGGGTTGACTACAATGAGCAGTACTTC.

The chain joins TRBV7-9 to TRBJ2-1; the match to TRBD2 covers 12 bases. Trimming at V came to 6 bases and at J to 0 bases, leaving 12 bases not matched to a gene. The CDR3 is 19 amino acids. In germline, CDR1 is SEHNR, CDR2 FQNEAQ (reference sequence). CDR3 nucleotides: TGTGCCAGCAGTTCCGATCCGGGACTAGCGGGCAGCTCCTACAATGAGCAGTTCTTC. Translated, it gives CASSSDPGLAGSSYNEQFF.

This clonotype was seen many times. J is TRBJ2-1 and V is TRBV6-6; D might be TRBD2 (6 bases). The CDR3 extends over 16 amino acids. V lost 2 bases, J lost 5 bases, and 16 bases lay in between. CDR1 is MNHNY, CDR2 SVGAGI, per germline (reference sequence). CDR3: CASSYGLLAEDNEQFF. The CDR3 bases are TGTGCCAGCAGTTACGGGTTGTTAGCGGAGGACAATGAGCAGTTCTTC.

A single count supports this clonotype. The chain links TRBV5-1 to TRBJ2-2, with unresolved D. V lost 4 bases, J lost 6 bases, and 10 bases lay in between. Germline V gene sequence: CDR1 SGHRS, CDR2 YFSETQ. The CDR3 runs 13 residues. The CDR3 sequence is CASSPELPGELFF. In DNA, the CDR3 is TGCGCCAGCAGCCCCGAGCTTCCCGGGGAGCTGTTTTTT.

The chain has TRBV18 and TRBJ1-6; possible D gene TRBD1, 5 bases. The ends were cut back, 6 bases at V and 0 bases at J, with 12 bases in the middle. In germline, CDR1 is KGHSH, CDR2 LQKENI. The CDR3 has 16 amino acids. The CDR3 is CASSSVDSSYNSPLHF. Here the CDR3 DNA reads TGTGCCAGCTCCTCCGTAGACAGCTCCTATAATTCACCCCTCCACTTT.

This clonotype occurred a few times. The V gene is TRBV7-3, the J gene TRBJ2-3; weak D call: TRBD2 (5 bases). Trimming pared 4 bases from V and 4 bases from J, leaving 9 bases between. Germline CDR1 SGHTA, CDR2 FQGTGA. The CDR3 is made up of 13 amino acids. The DNA for the CDR3 is TGTGCCAGCAGCTCCGGACTTTCAGATACGCAGTATTTT. Translation: CASSSGLSDTQYF.

The rearrangement links TRBV5-1 to TRBJ2-5, with D hard to call. Matching the DNA end better, TRBJ2-7 makes the J call doubtful. The CDR3 covers 15 residues. Germline V gene lookup returns CDR1 SGHRS and CDR2 YFSETQ. DNA of the CDR3: TGCGCCAGCAGCTCCGGTTTGGGTAGATTCTACGAGCAGTACTTC. Encoded protein: CASSSGLGRFYEQYF.

Concerning this clonotype: One end of the junction does not line up with germline, which may come from a read error. This rearrangement joins TRBV10-3 to TRBJ2-7, with D perhaps TRBD2 (6 bases). The CDR3 covers 14 residues. Germline assignment: CDR1 ENHRY and CDR2 SYGVKD. In DNA form, the CDR3 reads TGTGCCACCAGTGCCGGGGGTGGGATAGGCGAGCAGTACTTC. It specifies CATSAGGGIGEQYF.

The CDR3 nucleotides read TGTGCCAGCAGTGAATTTGGGGAGCCTAGCACAGATACGCAGTATTTT. Amino acid sequence: CASSEFGEPSTDTQYF. This chain uses TRBV25-1 with TRBJ2-3; weak D call: TRBD2 (5 bases). The CDR3 spans 16 residues. Germline CDR1 and CDR2: MGHDK and SYGVNS. V was trimmed by 1 base and J by 0 bases, leaving 11 bases between them.